This T cell receptor (beta chain) derives from a study of vaccination and CD4 T cells after COVID-19. Treatment specified: approximately 9-day PBMC culture with coronavirus spike peptide pools or control peptides (ViraFEST assay). A note on this clonotype: What it binds is unknown.

Germline V gene data show CDR1 as DFQATT and CDR2 as SNEGSKA (reference sequence). This CDR3 has 16 residues. V was shortened by 3 bases and J by 0 bases, with 16 bases between the two germline ends. Cultured CD4+ T cell DNA underwent sequencing with the Oncomine TCR Beta short-read assay. Via MiXCR, TCRdb re-called the PCR reads, giving one row per CDR3 protein. Of around 9,000 distinct CDR3 sequences detected, about three fifths appear once; the ten largest clones hold about 7.4%. Sequenced material: CD4+ T cells from blood, cultured in vitro. The clonotype was recovered from a human donor who had recovered from COVID-19. This chain links TRBV20-1 with TRBJ2-3; D possibly corresponds to TRBD2 (5 bases). The CDR3 sequence is CSASYRTRTSTDTQYF. CDR3 DNA sequence: TGCAGTGCTAGTTACCGAACAAGGACTAGCACAGATACGCAGTATTTT.